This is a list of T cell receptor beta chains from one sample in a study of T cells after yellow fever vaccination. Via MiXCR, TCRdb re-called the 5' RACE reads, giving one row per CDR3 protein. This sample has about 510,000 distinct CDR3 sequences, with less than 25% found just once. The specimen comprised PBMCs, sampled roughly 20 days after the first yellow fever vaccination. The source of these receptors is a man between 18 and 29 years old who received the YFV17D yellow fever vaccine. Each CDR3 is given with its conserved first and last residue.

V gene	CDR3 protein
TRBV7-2	CASSLAVASYEQYF
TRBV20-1	CCARAPEGRSQETQYF
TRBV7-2	CASSLGGVINSPLHF
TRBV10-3	CAISGSGGVTDTQYF
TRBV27	CASSSHSLRHTGELFF
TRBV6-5	CASSYSTSGGAREQYF
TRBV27	CASSRPGTGWDEQYF
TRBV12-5	CASAKFQNQPQHF
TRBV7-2	CASSLAGGRADTQYF
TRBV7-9	CASSAREYGELFF
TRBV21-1	CASSARGPGQGKETQYF
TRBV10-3	CAISGRQGAIYGYTF
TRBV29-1	CSVEGGRGLYNEQFF
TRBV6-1	CASRRDRGSTGELFF
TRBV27	CASAPGGGHYNEQFF
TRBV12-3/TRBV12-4	CASSPQDRDYLYGYTF
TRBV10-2	CASRGISGYEQYF
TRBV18	CASSDSGQGTYGYTF
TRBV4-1	CASSRGTGRDEQFF